Listed below are T cell receptor beta chains from one sample, sequenced in a study of cytomegalovirus exposure and HLA in healthy donors. Libraries were prepared by immunoSEQ multiplex PCR; TCRdb keeps only in-frame clonotypes and omits some of them. This repertoire shows roughly 130,000 clones, about 80% found once; its top ten account for over 2.5%. Sequencing input: PBMCs. All receptors come from a male donor in good health and CMV-seronegative. The CDR3 runs from the conserved cysteine through the conserved F or W.

V gene | CDR3 protein
TRBV27 | CASSDGIYGYTF
TRBV15 | CATSRAQGGGTGGYEQYF
TRBV7-2 | CASTTGRGGYNEQFF
TRBV7-6 | CASSFGDSRQTQYF
TRBV2 | CASTGTGDWEQFF
TRBV6-5 | CASSYGQTYEQYF
TRBV6-5 | CASSYLRDREKHEQYF
TRBV5-4 | CASSGGQGSHVSPLHF
TRBV5-1 | CASSLDRGLRGYEQYF
TRBV2 | CASSEGYKVYSNQPQHF
TRBV18 | CASLAGTEAFF
TRBV6-4 | CASSERTGGGDTQYF
TRBV10-3 | CAAGGGGETQYF
TRBV5-4 | CASSYTGTGGSEQFF
TRBV5-4 | CASSSGADTYEQYF
TRBV7-6 | CASIAGGAGTGGFDEQFF
TRBV5-1 | CASSSQGQDTEAFF
TRBV28 | CASSLSGQVSSGANVLTF
TRBV23-1 | CASTGQGIAEQYF
TRBV5-4 | CASSPKTSGSYEQYF
TRBV27 | CASSQPGRRALDTQYF
TRBV18 | CASSSLPTAYGYTF
TRBV28 | CACTSGGAATDTQYF
TRBV2 | CASRAPGQGDSPLHF
TRBV7-6 | CASTFGKGPYNEQFF
TRBV27 | CASSTLTSGGGDTQYF
TRBV7-9 | CASSLASSGRLGNEQFF
TRBV4-3 | CASSQEGQGYGYTF
TRBV5-6 | CASSGGASGPSYNEQFF
TRBV9 | CASSEEDRGNSPLLF
TRBV7-9 | CASSPGLAGDQETQYF
TRBV4-2 | CASSQDWVTGSGNTIYF
TRBV18 | CASSPGGLNTEAFF
TRBV2 | CASSEARASGGTEQFF
TRBV15 | CATSRGQDYGYTF
TRBV5-1 | CASSLGLAGEETQYF
TRBV12-5 | CASRRRGLAYNEQFF
TRBV10-3 | CAISDQGQGANQPQHF
TRBV7-8 | CASSLLSGGPGETQYF
TRBV15 | CATSLSVAGQETQYF
TRBV7-8 | CASIPTPKNRGHEKLFF
TRBV27 | CASRRARIINTEAFF
TRBV7-8 | CASSPPPKLAGLTDTQYF